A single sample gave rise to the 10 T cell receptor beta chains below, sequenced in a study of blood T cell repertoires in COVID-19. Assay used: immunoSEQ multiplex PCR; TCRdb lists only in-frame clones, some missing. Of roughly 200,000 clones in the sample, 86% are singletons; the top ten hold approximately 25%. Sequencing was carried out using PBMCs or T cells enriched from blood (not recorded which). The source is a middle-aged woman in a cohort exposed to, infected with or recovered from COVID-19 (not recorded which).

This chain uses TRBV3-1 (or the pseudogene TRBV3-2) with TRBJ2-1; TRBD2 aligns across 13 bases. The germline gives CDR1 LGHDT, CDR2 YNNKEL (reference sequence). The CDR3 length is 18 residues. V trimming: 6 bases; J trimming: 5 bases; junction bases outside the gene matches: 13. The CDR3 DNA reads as TGTGCCAGCAGACCCGAACCAGGACTAGCGGGGGATAACAATGAGCAGTTCTTC. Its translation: CASRPEPGLAGDNNEQFF.

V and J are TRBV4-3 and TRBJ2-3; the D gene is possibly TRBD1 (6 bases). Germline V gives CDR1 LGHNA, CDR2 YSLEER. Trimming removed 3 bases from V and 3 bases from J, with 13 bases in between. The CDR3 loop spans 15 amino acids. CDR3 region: CASSQASRGTDTQYF. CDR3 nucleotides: TGCGCCAGCAGCCAGGCTTCGAGGGGGACAGATACGCAGTATTTT.

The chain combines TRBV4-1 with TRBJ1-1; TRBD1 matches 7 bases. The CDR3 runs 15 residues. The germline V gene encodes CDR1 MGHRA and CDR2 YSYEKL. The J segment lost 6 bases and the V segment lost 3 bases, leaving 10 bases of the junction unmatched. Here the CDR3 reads CASSQITGVGAEAFF. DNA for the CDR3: TGCGCCAGCAGCCAGATAACAGGGGTAGGGGCTGAAGCTTTCTTT.

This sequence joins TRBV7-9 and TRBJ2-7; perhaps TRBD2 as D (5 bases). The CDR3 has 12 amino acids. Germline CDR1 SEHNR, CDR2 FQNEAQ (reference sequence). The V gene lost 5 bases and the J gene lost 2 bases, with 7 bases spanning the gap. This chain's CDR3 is CASSPGTYEQYF. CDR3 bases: TGTGCCAGCAGCCCCGGGACCTACGAGCAGTACTTC.

CDR3 in amino acids: CASSLSNRGESYGYTF. CDR3 nucleotide sequence: TGTGCCAGCAGTTTATCAAACAGGGGCGAAAGCTATGGCTACACCTTC. The gene calls are TRBV27 and TRBJ1-2; 7 nucleotides match TRBD1. V was pared by 0 bases and J by 4 bases, with 8 bases of the junction left unmatched. The CDR3 loop spans 16 amino acids. The V gene's germline CDR1 is MNHEY and CDR2 SMNVEV (reference sequence).

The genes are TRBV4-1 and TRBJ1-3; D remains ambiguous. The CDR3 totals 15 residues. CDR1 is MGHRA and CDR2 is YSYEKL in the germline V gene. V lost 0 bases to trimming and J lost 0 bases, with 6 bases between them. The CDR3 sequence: CASSQEKSSGNTIYF. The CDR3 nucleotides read TGCGCCAGCAGCCAAGAAAAGAGCTCTGGAAACACCATATATTTT.

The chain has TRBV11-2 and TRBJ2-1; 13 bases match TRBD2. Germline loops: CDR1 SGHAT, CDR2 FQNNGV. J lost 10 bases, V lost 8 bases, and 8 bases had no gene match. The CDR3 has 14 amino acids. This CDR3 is CASGPGLAGKEQFF. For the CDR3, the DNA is TGTGCCAGCGGACCGGGACTAGCGGGAAAGGAGCAGTTCTTC. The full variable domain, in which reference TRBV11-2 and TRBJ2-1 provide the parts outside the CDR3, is EAGVAQSPRYKIIEKRQSVAFWCNPISGHATLYWYQQILGQGPKLLIQFQNNGVVDDSQLPKDRFSAERLKGVDSTLKIQPAKLEDSAVYLCASGPGLAGKEQFFGPGTRLTVL.

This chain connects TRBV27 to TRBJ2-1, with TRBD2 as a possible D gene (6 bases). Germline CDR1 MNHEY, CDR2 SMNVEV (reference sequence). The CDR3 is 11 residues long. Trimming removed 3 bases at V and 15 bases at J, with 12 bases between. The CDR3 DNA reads TGTGCCAGCAGTTTTGGACGGGAGTGGTTCTTC. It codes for CASSFGREWFF.

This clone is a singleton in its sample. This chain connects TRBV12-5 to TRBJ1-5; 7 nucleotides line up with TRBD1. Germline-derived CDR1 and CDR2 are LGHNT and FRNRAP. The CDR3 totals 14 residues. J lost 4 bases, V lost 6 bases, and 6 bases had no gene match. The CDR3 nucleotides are TGTGCTAGTGGACTGGGACAGAGAAATCAGCCCCAGCATTTT. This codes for CASGLGQRNQPQHF.

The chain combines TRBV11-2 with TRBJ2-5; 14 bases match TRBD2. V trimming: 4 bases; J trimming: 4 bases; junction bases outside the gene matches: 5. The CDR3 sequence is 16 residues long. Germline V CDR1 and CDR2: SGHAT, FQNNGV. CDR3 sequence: CASSSTGLAGVETQYF. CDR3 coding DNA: TGTGCCAGCAGCTCTACGGGACTAGCGGGAGTAGAGACCCAGTACTTC.